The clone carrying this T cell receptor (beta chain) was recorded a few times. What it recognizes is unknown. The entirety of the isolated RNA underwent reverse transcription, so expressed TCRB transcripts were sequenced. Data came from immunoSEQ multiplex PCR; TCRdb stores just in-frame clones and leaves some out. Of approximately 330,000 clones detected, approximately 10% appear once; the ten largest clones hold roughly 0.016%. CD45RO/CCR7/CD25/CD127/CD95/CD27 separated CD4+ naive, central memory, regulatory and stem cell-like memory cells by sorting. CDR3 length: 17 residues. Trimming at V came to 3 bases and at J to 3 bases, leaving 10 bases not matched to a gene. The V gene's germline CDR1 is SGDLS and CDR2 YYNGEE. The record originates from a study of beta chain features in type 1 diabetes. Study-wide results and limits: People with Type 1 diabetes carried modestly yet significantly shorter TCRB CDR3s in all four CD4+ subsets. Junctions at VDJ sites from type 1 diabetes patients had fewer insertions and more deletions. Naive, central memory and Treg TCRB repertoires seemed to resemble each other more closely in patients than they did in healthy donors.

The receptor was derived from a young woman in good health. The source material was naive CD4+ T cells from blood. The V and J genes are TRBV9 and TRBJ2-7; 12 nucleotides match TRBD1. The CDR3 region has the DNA TGTGCCAGCAGCGCTGTCCCCGGGACAGGGGGCGTCTACGAGCAGTACTTC. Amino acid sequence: CASSAVPGTGGVYEQYF.